Here is one T cell receptor (beta chain) with its context. The antigen is undetermined. Relative to the germline gene, one junction end is altered; a read error may explain this. These data are taken from a study of CD8+CD57+ T cells in acquired aplastic anemia. Study background: Yields of DNA that came from sorted CD4+ and CD8+ cells averaged approximately 3.5 ug.

The CDR3 loop spans 15 amino acids. Germline assignment: CDR1 SGDLS and CDR2 YYNGEE. Points from the study as a whole: Patient and control CD8+ Simpson's diversity was not significantly different. Patients and controls shared roughly 31 CD8+ CDR3 sequences, highly expressed in patients.

Genomic DNA, serving as template, underwent TCR beta VDJ and CDR3 profiling. TCRdb itself ran the reads through MiXCR, one entry per CDR3 protein. Among some 290,000 distinct CDR3 sequences listed, around three fifths were seen once. The receptor was derived from a human donor with severe aplastic anemia or a healthy control (not recorded which). Sequencing input: sorted CD4+, CD8+, or CD8+CD57+ T cells (not recorded which) from PBMCs. The rearrangement joins TRBV9 to TRBJ2-5; the match to TRBD1 covers 8 bases. CDR3 bases: TGTGCCAGCAGCGCCCCCGGGACAGGAAAAGAGACCCAATGCTTC. Translation: CASSAPGTGKETQCF.